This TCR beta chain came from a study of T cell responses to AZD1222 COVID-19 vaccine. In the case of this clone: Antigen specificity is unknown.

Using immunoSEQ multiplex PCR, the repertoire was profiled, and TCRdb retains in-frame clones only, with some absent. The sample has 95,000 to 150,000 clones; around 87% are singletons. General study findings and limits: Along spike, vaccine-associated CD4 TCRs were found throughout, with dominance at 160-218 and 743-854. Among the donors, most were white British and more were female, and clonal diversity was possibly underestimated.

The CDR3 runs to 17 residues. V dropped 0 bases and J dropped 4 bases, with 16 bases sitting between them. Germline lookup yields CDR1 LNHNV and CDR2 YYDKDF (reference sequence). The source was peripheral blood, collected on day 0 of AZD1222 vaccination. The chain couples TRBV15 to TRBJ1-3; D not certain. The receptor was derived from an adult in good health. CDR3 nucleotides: TGTGCCACCAGCAGAGATCTATCGAATCTGGGAGGAAACACCATATATTTT. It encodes CATSRDLSNLGGNTIYF. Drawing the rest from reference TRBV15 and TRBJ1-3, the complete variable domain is DAMVIQNPRYQVTQFGKPVTLSCSQTLNHNVMYWYQQKSSQAPKLLFHYYDKDFNNEADTPDNFQSRRPNTSFCFLDIRSPGLGDTAMYLCATSRDLSNLGGNTIYFGEGSWLTVV.